Listed here is a single T cell receptor (beta chain). The antigen is unknown. No infections or other immune events were documented during collection. Profiled with immunoSEQ multiplex PCR; TCRdb holds only in-frame clones, not every one. The data contain 100,000 or so clones, 88% of them seen just once; the ten biggest clones take up around 14%. The CDR3 length is 18 residues. These data belong to a study of identifying expanded T cells in peripheral blood. Study conclusions and caveats: Approximately 2-week clone count variance significantly increased as total template count grew.

The specimen sequenced was blood. This chain connects TRBV21-1 to TRBJ2-5; the DNA was not compared with TRBD1, the D call given in the table. TRBV21-1 is tagged as a pseudogene. The TCR comes from a person between 18 and 70 years old in good health. CDR3 protein: CASSTKPSTGGVRETQYF. In nucleotides, the CDR3 is TGTGCCAGCAGCACAAAACCCTCGACAGGGGGCGTTCGAGAGACCCAGTACTTC.